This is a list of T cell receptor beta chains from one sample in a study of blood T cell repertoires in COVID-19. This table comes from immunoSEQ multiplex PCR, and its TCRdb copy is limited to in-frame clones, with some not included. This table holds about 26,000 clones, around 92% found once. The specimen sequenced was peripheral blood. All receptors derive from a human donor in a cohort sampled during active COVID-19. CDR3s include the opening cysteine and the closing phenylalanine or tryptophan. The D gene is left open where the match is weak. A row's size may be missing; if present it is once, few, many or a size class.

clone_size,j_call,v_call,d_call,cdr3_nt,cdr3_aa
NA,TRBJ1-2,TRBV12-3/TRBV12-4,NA,TGTGCCAGCAGGTCTTACAGGGAAGGCACCTTC,CASRSYREGTF
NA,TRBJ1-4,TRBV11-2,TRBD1,TGTGCCAGCAGCTCAGGGGGCCAGGGAGAAAAACTGTTTTTT,CASSSGGQGEKLFF
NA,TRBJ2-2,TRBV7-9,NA,TGTGCCAGCAGCTTAGGAGGTTGGATTAGTTTCGCGAACACCGGGGAGCTGTTTTTT,CASSLGGWISFANTGELFF
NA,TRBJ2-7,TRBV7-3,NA,TGTGCCAGCAGCTTAGGTCCGGGAATCAACGAGCAGTACTTC,CASSLGPGINEQYF
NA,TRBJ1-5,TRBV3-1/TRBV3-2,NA,TGTGCCAGCAGCCAAAACCGGGGGGGGCAGCCCCAGCATTTT,CASSQNRGGQPQHF
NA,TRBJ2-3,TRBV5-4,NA,TGTGCCAGCAGCTTGGCGACAGATACGCAGTATTTT,CASSLATDTQYF
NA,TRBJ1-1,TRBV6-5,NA,TGTGCCAGCAGTTACAGGGGCTCTAACACTGAAGCTTTCTTT,CASSYRGSNTEAFF
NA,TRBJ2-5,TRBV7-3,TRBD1,TGTGCCAGCAGCGACAATCCCGGGACAGGGGGCAGGGAGACCCAGTACTTC,CASSDNPGTGGRETQYF
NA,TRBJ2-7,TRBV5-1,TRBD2,TGCGCCAGCAAGGTAGCGGGAGGGGTAGGGGAGCAGTACTTC,CASKVAGGVGEQYF
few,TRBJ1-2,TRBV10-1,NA,TGCGCCAGCAGTGAGGACAGATCCTATGGCTACACCTTC,CASSEDRSYGYTF
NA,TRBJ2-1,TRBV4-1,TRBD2,TGCGCCAGCAGCCAAGAACCCAGCGGGGGCTACAATGAGCAGTTCTTC,CASSQEPSGGYNEQFF
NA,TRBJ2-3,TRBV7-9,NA,TGTGCCAGCAGCCCAGTGGTGGGCCCAGATACGCAGTATTTT,CASSPVVGPDTQYF
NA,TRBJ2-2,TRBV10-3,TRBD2,TGTGCCATCAGTGCACGGGGGGTTATCACCGGGGAGCTGTTTTTT,CAISARGVITGELFF
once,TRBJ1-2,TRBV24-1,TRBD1,TGTGCCACCAGTGCCGGGACAGCTTATGGCTACACCTTC,CATSAGTAYGYTF
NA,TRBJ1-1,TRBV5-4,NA,TGTGCCAGCAGCCCGGGAGGGCGCGGGGGGACGATCACTGAAGCTTTCTTT,CASSPGGRGGTITEAFF
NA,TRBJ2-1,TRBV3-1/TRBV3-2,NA,TGTGCCAGCGGGGCTCCCTCCTACAATGAGCAGTTCTTC,CASGAPSYNEQFF
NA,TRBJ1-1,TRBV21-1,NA,TGTGCCAGCAGCGTCCAGGGACAATGGGACACTGAAGCTTTCTTT,CASSVQGQWDTEAFF
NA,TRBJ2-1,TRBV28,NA,TGTGCCAGCAGTTTAAGGAGGTACAATGAGCAGTTCTTC,CASSLRRYNEQFF
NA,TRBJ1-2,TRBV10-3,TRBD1,TGTGCCATCAGTGGGGGCGACAGGGTGAACTATGGCTACACCTTC,CAISGGDRVNYGYTF
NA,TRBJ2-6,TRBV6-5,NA,TGTGCCAGCAGTTACTCGTCTATCTCTGGGGCCAACGTCCTGACTTTC,CASSYSSISGANVLTF
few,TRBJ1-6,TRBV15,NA,TGTGCCACCAGCAGAGATCAGGATTCACCCCTCCACTTT,CATSRDQDSPLHF
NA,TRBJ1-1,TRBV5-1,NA,TGCGCCAGCAGCGGAACAGGGCACACTGAAGCTTTCTTT,CASSGTGHTEAFF
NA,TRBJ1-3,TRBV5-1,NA,TGCGCCAGCAGAGGAGGGACTGGAAACACCATATATTTT,CASRGGTGNTIYF
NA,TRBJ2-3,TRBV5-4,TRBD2,TGTGCCAGCAGCTCGGGGGGGGGAGGCGCAGATACGCAGTATTTT,CASSSGGGGADTQYF
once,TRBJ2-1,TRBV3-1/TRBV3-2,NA,TGTGCCAGCAGCCAAGGACAGCGCACCTACAATGAGCAGTTCTTC,CASSQGQRTYNEQFF
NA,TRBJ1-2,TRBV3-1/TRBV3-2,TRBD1,TGTGCCAGCAGGACGGAGGGGGCTGATGGCTACACCTTC,CASRTEGADGYTF